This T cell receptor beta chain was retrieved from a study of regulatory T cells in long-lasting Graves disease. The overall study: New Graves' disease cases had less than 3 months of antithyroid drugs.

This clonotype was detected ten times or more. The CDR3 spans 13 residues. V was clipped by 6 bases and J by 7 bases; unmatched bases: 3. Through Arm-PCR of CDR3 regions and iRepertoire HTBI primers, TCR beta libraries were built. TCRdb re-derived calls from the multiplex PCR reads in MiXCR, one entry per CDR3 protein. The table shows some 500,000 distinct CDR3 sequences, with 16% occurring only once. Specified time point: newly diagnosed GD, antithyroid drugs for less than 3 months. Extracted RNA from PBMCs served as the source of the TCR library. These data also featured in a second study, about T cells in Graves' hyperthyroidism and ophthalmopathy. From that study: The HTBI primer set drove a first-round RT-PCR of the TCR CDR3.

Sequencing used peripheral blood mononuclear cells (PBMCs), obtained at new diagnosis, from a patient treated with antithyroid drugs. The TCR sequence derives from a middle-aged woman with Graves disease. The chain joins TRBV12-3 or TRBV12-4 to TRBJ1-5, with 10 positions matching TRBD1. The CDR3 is CASRGQGWQPQHF. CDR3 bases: TGTGCCAGCAGGGGACAGGGGTGGCAGCCCCAGCATTTT.